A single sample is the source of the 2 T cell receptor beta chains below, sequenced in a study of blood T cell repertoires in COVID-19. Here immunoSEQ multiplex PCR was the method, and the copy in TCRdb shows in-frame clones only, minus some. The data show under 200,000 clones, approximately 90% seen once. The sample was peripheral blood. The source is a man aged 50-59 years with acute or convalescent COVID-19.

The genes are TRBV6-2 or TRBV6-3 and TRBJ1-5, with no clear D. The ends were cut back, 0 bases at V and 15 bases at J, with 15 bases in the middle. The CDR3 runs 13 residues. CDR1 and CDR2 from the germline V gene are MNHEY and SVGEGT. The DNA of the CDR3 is TGTGCCAGCAGTTACTCTTGGGGAGGTACATGGCATTTT. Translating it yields CASSYSWGGTWHF.

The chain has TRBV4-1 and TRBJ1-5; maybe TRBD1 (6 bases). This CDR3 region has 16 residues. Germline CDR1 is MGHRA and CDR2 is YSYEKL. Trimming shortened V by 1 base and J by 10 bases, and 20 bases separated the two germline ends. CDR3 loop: CASSQAWGGRASPQHF. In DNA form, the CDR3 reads TGCGCCAGCAGCCAAGCTTGGGGGGGGCGGGCCTCCCCCCAGCATTTT.